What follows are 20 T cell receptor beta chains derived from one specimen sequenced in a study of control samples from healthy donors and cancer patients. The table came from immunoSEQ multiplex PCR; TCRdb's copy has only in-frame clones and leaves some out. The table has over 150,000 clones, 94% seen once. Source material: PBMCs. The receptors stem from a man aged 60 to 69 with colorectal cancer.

The CDR3 protein is CASSPTGDYGYTF. CDR3 DNA: TGTGCCAGCAGTCCTACAGGTGACTATGGCTACACCTTC. The chain has TRBV6-5 and TRBJ1-2; tentative D call: TRBD1 (5 bases). The CDR3 contains 13 residues. Germline loops: CDR1 MNHEY, CDR2 SVGAGI. Trimming cost V 5 bases and J 3 bases, with 10 bases left between them.

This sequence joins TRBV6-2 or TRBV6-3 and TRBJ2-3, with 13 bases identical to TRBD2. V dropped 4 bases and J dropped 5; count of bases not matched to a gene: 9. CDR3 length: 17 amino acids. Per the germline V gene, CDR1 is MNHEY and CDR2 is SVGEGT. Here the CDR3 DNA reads TGTGCCAGCAGTTCCCGGACTAGCGGGGGAAAGAGAGATACGCAGTATTTT. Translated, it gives CASSSRTSGGKRDTQYF.

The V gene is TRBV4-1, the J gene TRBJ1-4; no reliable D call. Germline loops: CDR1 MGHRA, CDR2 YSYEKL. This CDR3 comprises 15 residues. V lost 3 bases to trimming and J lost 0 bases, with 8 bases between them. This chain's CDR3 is CASSHTPATNEKLFF. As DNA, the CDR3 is TGCGCCAGCAGCCACACACCTGCAACTAATGAAAAACTGTTTTTT.

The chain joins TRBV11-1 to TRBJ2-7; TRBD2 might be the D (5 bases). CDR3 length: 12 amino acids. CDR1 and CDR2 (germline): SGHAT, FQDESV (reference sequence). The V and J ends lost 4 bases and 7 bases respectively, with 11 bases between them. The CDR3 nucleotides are TGTGCCAGCAGCTCTTCCGGGGTAGAGCAGTACTTC. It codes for CASSSSGVEQYF. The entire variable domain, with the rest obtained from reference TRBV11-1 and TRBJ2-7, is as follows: EAEVAQSPRYKITEKSQAVAFWCDPISGHATLYWYRQILGQGPELLVQFQDESVVDDSQLPKDRFSAERLKGVDSTLKIQPAELGDSAMYLCASSSSGVEQYFGPGTRLTVT.

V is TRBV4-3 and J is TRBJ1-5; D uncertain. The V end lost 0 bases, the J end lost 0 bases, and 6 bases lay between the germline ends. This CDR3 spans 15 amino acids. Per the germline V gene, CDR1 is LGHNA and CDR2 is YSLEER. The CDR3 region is CASSQDRNSNQPQHF. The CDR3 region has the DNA TGCGCCAGCAGCCAAGATAGGAATAGCAATCAGCCCCAGCATTTT.

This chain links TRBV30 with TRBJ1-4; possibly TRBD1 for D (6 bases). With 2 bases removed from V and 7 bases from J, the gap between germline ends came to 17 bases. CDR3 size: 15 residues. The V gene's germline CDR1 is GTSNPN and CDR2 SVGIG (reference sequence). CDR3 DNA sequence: TGTGCCTGGAGTCCCTCTGGGGGGCCAACTGAAAAACTGTTTTTT. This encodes CAWSPSGGPTEKLFF.

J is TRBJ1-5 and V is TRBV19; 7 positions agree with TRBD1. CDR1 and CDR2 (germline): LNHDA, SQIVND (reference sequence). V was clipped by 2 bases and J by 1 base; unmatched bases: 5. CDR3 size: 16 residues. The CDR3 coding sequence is TGTGCCAGTAGTATATACGGGACAGCGAGCAATCAGCCCCAGCATTTT. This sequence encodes CASSIYGTASNQPQHF.

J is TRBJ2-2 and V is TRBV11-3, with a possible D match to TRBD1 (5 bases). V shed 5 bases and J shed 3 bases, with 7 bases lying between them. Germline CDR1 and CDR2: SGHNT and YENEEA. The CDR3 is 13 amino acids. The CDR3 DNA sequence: TGTGCCAGCAGCCCAGGGTACACCGGGGAGCTGTTTTTT. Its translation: CASSPGYTGELFF.

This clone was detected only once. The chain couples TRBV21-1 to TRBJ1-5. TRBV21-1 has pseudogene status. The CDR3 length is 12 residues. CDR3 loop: CASSKVDQPQHF. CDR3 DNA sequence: TGTGCCAGCAGCAAAGTTGATCAGCCCCAGCATTTT.

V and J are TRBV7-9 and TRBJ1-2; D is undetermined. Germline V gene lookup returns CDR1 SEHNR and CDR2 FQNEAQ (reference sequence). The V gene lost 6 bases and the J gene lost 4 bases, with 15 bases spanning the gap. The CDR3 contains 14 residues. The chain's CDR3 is CASRTGAATYGYTF. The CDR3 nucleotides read TGTGCCAGCAGAACCGGTGCGGCGACCTATGGCTACACCTTC.

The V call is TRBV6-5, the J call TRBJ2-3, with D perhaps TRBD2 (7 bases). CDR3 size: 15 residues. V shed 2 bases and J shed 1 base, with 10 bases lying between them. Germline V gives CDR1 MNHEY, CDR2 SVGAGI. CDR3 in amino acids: CASSYEGGGTDTQYF. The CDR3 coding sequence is TGTGCCAGCAGTTACGAGGGGGGGGGCACAGATACGCAGTATTTT.

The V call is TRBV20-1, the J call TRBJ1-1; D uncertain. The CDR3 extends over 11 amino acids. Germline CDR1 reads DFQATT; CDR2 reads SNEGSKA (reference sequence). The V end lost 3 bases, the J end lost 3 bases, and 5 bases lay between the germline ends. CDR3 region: CSARLDTEAFF. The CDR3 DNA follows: TGCAGTGCTAGGTTGGACACTGAAGCTTTCTTT.

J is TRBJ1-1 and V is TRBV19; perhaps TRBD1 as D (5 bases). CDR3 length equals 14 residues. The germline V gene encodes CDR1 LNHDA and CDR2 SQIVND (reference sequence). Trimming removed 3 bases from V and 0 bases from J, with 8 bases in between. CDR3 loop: CASSIMGLNTEAFF. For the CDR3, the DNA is TGTGCCAGTAGTATCATGGGGCTGAACACTGAAGCTTTCTTT. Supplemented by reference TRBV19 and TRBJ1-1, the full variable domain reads DGGITQSPKYLFRKEGQNVTLSCEQNLNHDAMYWYRQDPGQGLRLIYYSQIVNDFQKGDIAEGYSVSREKKESFPLTVTSAQKNPTAFYLCASSIMGLNTEAFFGQGTRLTVV.

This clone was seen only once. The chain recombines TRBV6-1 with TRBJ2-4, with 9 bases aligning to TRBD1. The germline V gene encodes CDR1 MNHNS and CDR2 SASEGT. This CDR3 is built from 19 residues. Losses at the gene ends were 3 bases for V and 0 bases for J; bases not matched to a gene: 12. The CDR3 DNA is TGTGCCAGCAGTGAGGGGGGACAGGGTAGGAGGGCAGCCAAAAACATTCAGTACTTC. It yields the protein CASSEGGQGRRAAKNIQYF.

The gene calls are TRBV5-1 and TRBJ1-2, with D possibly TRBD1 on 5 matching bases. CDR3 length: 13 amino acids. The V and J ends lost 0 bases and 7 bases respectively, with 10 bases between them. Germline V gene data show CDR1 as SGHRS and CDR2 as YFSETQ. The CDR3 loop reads CASSLDRIVGYTF. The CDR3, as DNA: TGCGCCAGCAGCTTGGACAGGATCGTTGGCTACACCTTC.

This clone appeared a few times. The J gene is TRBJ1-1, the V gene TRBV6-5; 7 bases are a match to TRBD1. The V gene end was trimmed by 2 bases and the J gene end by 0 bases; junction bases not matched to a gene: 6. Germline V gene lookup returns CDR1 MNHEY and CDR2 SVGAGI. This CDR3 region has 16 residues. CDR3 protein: CASSYTPTGMNTEAFF. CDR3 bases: TGTGCCAGCAGTTACACCCCGACAGGGATGAACACTGAAGCTTTCTTT.

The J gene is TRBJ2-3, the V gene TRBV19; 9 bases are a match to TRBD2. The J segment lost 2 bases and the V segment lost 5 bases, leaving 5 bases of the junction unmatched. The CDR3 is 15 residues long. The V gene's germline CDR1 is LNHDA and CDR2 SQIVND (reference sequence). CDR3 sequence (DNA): TGTGCCAGTAGTTCCTTAGCGGGGGTCACAGATACGCAGTATTTT. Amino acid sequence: CASSSLAGVTDTQYF. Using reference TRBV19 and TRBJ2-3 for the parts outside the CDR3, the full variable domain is DGGITQSPKYLFRKEGQNVTLSCEQNLNHDAMYWYRQDPGQGLRLIYYSQIVNDFQKGDIAEGYSVSREKKESFPLTVTSAQKNPTAFYLCASSSLAGVTDTQYFGPGTRLTVL.

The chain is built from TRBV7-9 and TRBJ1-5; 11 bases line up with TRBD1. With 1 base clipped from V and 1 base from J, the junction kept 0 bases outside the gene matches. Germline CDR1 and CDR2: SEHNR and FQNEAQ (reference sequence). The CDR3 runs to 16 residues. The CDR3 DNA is TGTGCCAGCAGCTTAGGGGACAGGGGGAGCAATCAGCCCCAGCATTTT. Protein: CASSLGDRGSNQPQHF. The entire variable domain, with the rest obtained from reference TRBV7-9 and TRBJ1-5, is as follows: DTGVSQNPRHKITKRGQNVTFRCDPISEHNRLYWYRQTLGQGPEFLTYFQNEAQLEKSRLLSDRFSAERPKGSFSTLEIQRTEQGDSAMYLCASSLGDRGSNQPQHFGDGTRLSIL.

CDR3 nucleotides: TGTGCCAGCAGCCTTTGGGACCGGGGGGCAGATACGCAGTATTTT. It encodes CASSLWDRGADTQYF. The J gene is TRBJ2-3, the V gene TRBV3-1 (or the pseudogene TRBV3-2); 7 bases fit TRBD2. The CDR3 is 15 residues long. Looked up from germline, CDR1 is LGHDT and CDR2 is YNNKEL (reference sequence). The trim removed 4 bases at V and 4 bases at J, leaving 8 bases unmatched.

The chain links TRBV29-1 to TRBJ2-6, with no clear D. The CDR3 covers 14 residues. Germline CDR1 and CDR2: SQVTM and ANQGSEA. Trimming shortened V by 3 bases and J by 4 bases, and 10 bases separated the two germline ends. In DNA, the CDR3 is TGCAGCGTTGAGGCAGGACCAGGGGCCAACGTCCTGACTTTC. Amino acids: CSVEAGPGANVLTF. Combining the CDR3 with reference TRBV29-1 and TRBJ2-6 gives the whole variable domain SAVISQKPSRDICQRGTSLTIQCQVDSQVTMMFWYRQQPGQSLTLIATANQGSEATYESGFVIDKFPISRPNLTFSTLTVSNMSPEDSSIYLCSVEAGPGANVLTFGAGSRLTVL.